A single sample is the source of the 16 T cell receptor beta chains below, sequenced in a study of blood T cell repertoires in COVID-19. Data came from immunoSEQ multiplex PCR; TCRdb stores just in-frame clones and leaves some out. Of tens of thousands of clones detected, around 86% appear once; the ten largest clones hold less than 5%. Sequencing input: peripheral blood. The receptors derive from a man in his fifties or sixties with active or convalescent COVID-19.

The CDR3 sequence: CSATPNYGYTF. The CDR3 DNA sequence: TGCAGTGCCACTCCCAACTATGGCTACACCTTC. The V call is TRBV20-1, the J call TRBJ1-2; D gene uncertain. Germline CDR1 and CDR2: DFQATT and SNEGSKA (reference sequence). The CDR3 runs 11 residues. Trimming removed 6 bases from V and 2 bases from J, with 7 bases in between.

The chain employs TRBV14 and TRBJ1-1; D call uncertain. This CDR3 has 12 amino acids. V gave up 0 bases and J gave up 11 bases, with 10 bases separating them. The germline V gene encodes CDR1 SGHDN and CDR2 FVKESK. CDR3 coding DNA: TGTGCCAGCAGCCAAGACCGGGTCGTCGCTTTCTTT. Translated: CASSQDRVVAFF.

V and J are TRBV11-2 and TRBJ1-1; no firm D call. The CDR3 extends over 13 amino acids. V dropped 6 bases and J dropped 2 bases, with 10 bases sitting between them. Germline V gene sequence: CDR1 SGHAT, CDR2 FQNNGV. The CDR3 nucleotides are TGTGCCAGCAGACTAACGACCAACACTGAAGCTTTCTTT. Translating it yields CASRLTTNTEAFF.

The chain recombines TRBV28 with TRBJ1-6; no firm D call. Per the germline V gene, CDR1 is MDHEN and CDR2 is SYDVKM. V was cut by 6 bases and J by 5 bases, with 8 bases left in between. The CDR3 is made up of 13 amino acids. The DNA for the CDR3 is TGTGCCAGCAGAGACCAGGATAATTCACCCCTCCACTTT. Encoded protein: CASRDQDNSPLHF.

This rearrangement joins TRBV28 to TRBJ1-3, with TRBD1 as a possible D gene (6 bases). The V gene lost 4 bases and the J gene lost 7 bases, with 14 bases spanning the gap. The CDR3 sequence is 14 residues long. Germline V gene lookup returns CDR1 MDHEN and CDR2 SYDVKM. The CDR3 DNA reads TGTGCCAGCAGTTCCACAGGGCTAGTTAACACCATATATTTT. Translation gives CASSSTGLVNTIYF.

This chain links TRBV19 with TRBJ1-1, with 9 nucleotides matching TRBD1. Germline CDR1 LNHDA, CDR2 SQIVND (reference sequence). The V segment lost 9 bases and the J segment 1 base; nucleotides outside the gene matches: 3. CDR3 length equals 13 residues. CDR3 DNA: TGTGCCAGCCCGGGACAGGGGAACACTGAAGCTTTCTTT. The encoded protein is CASPGQGNTEAFF.

CDR3 in amino acids: CASSQDRGGDYNEQFF. CDR3 in DNA: TGTGCCAGCAGCCAAGACCGCGGGGGGGATTACAATGAGCAGTTCTTC. The V call is TRBV3-1 (or the pseudogene TRBV3-2), the J call TRBJ2-1; TRBD2 aligns across 9 bases. V shed 0 bases, J shed 4 bases, and the junction held 4 bases outside the gene matches. CDR1 is LGHDT, CDR2 YNNKEL, per germline (reference sequence). CDR3 size: 16 residues.

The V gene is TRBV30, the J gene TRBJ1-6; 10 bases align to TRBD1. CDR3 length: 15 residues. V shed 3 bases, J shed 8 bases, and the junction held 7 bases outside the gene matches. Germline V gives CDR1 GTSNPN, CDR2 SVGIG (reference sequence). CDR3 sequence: CAWRIPGTGDSPLHF. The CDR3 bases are TGTGCCTGGAGGATACCTGGGACAGGGGATTCACCCCTCCACTTT.

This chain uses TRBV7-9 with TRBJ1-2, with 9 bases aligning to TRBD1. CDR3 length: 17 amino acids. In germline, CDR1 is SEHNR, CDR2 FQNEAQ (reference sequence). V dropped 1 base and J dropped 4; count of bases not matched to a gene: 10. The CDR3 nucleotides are TGTGCCAGCAGCTTAGTATACACCGGGACAGGGAGCTATGGCTACACCTTC. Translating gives CASSLVYTGTGSYGYTF. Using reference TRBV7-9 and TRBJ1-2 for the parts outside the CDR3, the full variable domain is DTGVSQNPRHKITKRGQNVTFRCDPISEHNRLYWYRQTLGQGPEFLTYFQNEAQLEKSRLLSDRFSAERPKGSFSTLEIQRTEQGDSAMYLCASSLVYTGTGSYGYTFGSGTRLTVV.

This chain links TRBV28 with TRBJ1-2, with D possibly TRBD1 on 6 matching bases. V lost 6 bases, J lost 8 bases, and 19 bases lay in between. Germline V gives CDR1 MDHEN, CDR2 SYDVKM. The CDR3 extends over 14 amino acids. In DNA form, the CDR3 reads TGTGCCAGCAGAACCTCGGGCAGGGGAGAAGGCTACACCTTC. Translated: CASRTSGRGEGYTF.

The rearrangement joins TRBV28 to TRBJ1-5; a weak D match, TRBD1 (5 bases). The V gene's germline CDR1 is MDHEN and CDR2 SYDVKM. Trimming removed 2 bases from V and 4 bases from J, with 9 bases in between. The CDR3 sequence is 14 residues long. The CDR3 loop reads CASSLGGENQPQHF. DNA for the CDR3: TGTGCCAGCAGTTTAGGGGGGGAGAATCAGCCCCAGCATTTT.

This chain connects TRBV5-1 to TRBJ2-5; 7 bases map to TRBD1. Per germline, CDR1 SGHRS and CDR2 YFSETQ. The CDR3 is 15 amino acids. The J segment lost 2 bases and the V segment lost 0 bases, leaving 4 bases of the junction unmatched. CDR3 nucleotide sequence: TGCGCCAGCAGCTTGGGGTACAGGGGACAAGAGACCCAGTACTTC. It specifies CASSLGYRGQETQYF.

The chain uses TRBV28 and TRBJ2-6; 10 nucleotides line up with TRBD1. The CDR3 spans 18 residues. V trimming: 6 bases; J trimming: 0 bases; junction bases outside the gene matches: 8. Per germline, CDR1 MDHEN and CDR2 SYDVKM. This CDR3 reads CASRSGDRGYSGANVLTF. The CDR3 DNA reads TGTGCCAGCAGGTCTGGGGACAGGGGTTACTCTGGGGCCAACGTCCTGACTTTC.

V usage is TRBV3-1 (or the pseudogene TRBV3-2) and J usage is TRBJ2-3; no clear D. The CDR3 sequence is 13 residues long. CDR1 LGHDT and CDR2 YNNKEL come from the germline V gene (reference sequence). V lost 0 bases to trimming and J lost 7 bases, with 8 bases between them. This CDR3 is CASSQEARNTQYF. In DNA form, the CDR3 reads TGTGCCAGCAGCCAAGAGGCACGAAATACGCAGTATTTT.

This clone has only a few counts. The CDR3 here is CASSEGGLHTDTQYF. CDR3 DNA sequence: TGTGCCAGCAGTGAGGGGGGACTACACACAGATACGCAGTATTTT. The rearrangement uses TRBV25-1 and TRBJ2-3, with TRBD2 matching 7 bases. After removal of 3 bases from V and 2 bases from J, the junction contained 5 bases not matched to a gene. Germline lookup yields CDR1 MGHDK and CDR2 SYGVNS. There are 15 residues in the CDR3. The whole variable domain, remainder taken from reference TRBV25-1 and TRBJ2-3, is EADIYQTPRYLVIGTGKKITLECSQTMGHDKMYWYQQDPGMELHLIHYSYGVNSTEKGDLSSESTVSRIRTEHFPLTLESARPSHTSQYLCASSEGGLHTDTQYFGPGTRLTVL.

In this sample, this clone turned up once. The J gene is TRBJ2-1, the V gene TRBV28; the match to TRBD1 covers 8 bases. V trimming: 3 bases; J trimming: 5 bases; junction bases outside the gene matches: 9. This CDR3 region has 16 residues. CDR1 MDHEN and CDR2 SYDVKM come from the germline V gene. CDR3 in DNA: TGTGCCAGCAGTTTTATGAGGACAGGGACAAACAATGAGCAGTTCTTC. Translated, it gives CASSFMRTGTNNEQFF.